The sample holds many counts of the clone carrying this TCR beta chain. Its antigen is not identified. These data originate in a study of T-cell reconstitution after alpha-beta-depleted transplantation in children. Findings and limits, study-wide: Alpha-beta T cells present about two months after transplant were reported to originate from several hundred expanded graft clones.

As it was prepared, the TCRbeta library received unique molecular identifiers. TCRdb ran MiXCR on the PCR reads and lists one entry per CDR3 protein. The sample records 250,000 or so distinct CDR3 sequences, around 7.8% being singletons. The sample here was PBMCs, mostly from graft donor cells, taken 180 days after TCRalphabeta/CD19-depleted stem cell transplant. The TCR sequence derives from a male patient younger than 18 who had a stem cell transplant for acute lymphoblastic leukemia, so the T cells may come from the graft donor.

This chain's CDR3 is CASSQDSGGAGGYTF. The CDR3 coding sequence is TGCGCCAGCAGCCAAGATTCGGGGGGCGCGGGAGGCTACACCTTC. This chain links TRBV4-3 with TRBJ1-2; a possible D gene is TRBD1 (6 bases). V lost 0 bases, J lost 8 bases, and 16 bases lay in between. The CDR3 covers 15 residues. The germline V gene has CDR1 LGHNA and CDR2 YSLEER.